This TCR beta chain was captured in a study of cytomegalovirus exposure and HLA in healthy donors. Comment on this clone: Its antigen is undetermined.

The PCR had 60 Vbeta and 13 Jbeta primers. The repertoire was sequenced with immunoSEQ multiplex PCR; TCRdb's copy has only in-frame clones and lacks some. The sample holds 200,000 to 250,000 clones, over 65% seen once. Study-wide points: Later analysis revealed greater clonal expansion in HLA-associated TCR beta chains than in equally common others.

Samples came from healthy bone marrow donors. Sequenced material: PBMCs. This TCR was recovered from a human donor in good health.

The CDR3 region is CSATDSYGYTF. In DNA form, the CDR3 reads TGCAGTGCCACTGACAGCTATGGCTACACCTTC. This chain joins TRBV20-1 and TRBJ1-2; TRBD1 is a possible D gene (5 bases). V lost 6 bases, J lost 4 bases, and 9 bases lay in between. This CDR3 contains 11 residues. CDR1 is DFQATT and CDR2 is SNEGSKA in the germline V gene (reference sequence).